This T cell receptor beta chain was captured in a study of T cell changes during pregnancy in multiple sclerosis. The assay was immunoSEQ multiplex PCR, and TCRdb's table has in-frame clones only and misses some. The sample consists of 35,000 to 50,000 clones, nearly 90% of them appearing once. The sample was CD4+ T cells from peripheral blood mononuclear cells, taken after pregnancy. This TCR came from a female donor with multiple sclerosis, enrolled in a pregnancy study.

CDR3 sequence (DNA): TGTGCCAGCACCGAGAATTCACCCCTCCACTTT. This codes for CASTENSPLHF. V usage is TRBV2 and J usage is TRBJ1-6, with D unclear. V was pared by 7 bases and J by 7 bases, with 5 bases between. The germline V gene encodes CDR1 SNHLY and CDR2 FYNNEI. The CDR3 runs to 11 residues.